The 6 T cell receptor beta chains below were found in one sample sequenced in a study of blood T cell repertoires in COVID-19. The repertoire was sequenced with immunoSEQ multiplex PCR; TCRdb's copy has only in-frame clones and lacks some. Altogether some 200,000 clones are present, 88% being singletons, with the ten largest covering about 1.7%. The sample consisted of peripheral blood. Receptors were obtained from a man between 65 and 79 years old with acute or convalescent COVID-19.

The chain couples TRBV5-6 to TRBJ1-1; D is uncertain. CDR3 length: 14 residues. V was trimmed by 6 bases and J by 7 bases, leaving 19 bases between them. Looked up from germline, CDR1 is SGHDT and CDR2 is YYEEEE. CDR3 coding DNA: TGTGCCAGCACCCGGGGTTCTCATTCACGTGAAGCTTTCTTT. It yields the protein CASTRGSHSREAFF.

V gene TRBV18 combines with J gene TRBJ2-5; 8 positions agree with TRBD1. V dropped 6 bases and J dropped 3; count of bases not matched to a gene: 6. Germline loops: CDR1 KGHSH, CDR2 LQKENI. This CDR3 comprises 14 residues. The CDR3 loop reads CASSRQGREETQYF. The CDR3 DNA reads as TGTGCCAGCTCTCGACAGGGGCGAGAAGAGACCCAGTACTTC. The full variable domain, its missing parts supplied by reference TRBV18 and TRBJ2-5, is NAGVMQNPRHLVRRRGQEARLRCSPMKGHSHVYWYRQLPEEGLKFMVYLQKENIIDESGMPKERFSAEFPKEGPSILRIQQVVRGDSAAYFCASSRQGREETQYFGPGTRLLVL.

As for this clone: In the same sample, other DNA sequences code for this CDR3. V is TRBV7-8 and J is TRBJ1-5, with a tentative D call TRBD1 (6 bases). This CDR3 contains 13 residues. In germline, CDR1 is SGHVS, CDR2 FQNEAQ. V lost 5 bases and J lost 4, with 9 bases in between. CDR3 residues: CASSLDRNQPQHF. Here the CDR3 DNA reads TGTGCCAGCAGCCTGGACAGAAATCAGCCCCAGCATTTT.

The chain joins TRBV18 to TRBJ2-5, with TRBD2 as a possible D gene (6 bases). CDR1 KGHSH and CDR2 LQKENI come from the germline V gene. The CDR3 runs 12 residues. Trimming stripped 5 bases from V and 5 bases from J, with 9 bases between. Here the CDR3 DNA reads TGTGCCAGCTCATCTAGCGCGGAGACCCAGTACTTC. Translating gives CASSSSAETQYF.

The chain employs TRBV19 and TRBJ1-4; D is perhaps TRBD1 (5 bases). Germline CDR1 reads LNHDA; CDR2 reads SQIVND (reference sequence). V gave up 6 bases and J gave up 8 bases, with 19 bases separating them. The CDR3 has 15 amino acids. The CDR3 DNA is TGTGCCAGTAGGGATGTGAAAGGGGCAACCGAAAAACTGTTTTTT. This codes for CASRDVKGATEKLFF.

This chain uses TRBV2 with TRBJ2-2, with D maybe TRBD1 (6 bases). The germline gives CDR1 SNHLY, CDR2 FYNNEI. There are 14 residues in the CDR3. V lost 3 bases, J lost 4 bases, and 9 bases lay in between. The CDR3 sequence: CASSDYRATGELFF. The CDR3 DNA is TGTGCCAGCAGTGACTACAGGGCCACCGGGGAGCTGTTTTTT.